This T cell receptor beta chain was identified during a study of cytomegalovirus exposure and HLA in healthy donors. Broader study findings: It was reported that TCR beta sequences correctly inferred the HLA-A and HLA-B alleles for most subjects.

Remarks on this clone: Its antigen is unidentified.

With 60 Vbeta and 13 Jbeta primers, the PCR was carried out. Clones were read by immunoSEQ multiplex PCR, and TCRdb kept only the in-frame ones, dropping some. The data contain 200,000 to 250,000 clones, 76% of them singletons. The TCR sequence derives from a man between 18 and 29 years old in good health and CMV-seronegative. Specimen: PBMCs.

The CDR3 reads CASSEGGGWAKNIQYF. CDR3 in DNA: TGTGCCAGCAGCGAAGGGGGCGGGTGGGCCAAAAACATTCAGTACTTC. The chain uses TRBV5-8 and TRBJ2-4; 7 positions match TRBD1. The germline gives CDR1 SGHTS, CDR2 YDEGEE. This CDR3 has 16 amino acids. J gave up 1 base and V 4 bases, and 8 bases lay outside the gene matches.